Presented here are 23 T cell receptor beta chains from one specimen sequenced in a study of T-cell memory formation after mild COVID-19. One entry per CDR3 protein results from TCRdb running MiXCR on the 5' RACE reads. The sample carries fewer than 650,000 distinct CDR3 sequences, about 20% recorded once. Sequencing input: PBMCs or a T cell subset sorted from them (not recorded which). The receptors were sampled from an adult woman who had mild COVID-19 (a few samples of this study predate the infection). Cell type and time point are not known.

The rearrangement links TRBV7-3 to TRBJ2-3, with 8 bases matching TRBD2. This CDR3 region has 15 residues. Germline-derived CDR1 and CDR2 are SGHTA and FQGTGA. Trimming at V came to 3 bases and at J to 6 bases, leaving 8 bases not matched to a gene. The CDR3 region has the DNA TGTGCCAGCAGCTTTTTCCGGGGGGGCCTTGATACGCAGTATTTT. Protein product: CASSFFRGGLDTQYF.

V gene TRBV9 combines with J gene TRBJ1-3; 9 bases map to TRBD1. From germline, CDR1 is SGDLS and CDR2 YYNGEE. V dropped 3 bases and J dropped 0; count of bases not matched to a gene: 4. The CDR3 length is 16 residues. The CDR3 spells CASSGTGARSGNTIYF. The CDR3 DNA sequence: TGTGCCAGCAGCGGGACAGGGGCGCGCTCTGGAAACACCATATATTTT.

This clonotype was recorded a few times. The chain has TRBV29-1 and TRBJ2-5; no definite D call. The germline V gene has CDR1 SQVTM and CDR2 ANQGSEA. This CDR3 has 13 residues. Trimming shortened V by 4 bases and J by 4 bases, and 13 bases separated the two germline ends. The CDR3 region has the DNA TGCAGCGTTGTAGACCGATTCGTAGAGACCCAGTACTTC. Its protein product is CSVVDRFVETQYF.

This clonotype was detected only a few times. The DNA of the CDR3 is TGCGCCAGCAGCCAAATCTACATAGCGGGAGGGCCTGGATATGGCAAAAACATTCAGTACTTC. It is translated as CASSQIYIAGGPGYGKNIQYF. V is TRBV4-3 and J is TRBJ2-4; 11 bases are shared with TRBD2. V dropped 2 bases and J dropped 3; count of bases not matched to a gene: 18. This CDR3 has 21 amino acids. Germline V CDR1 and CDR2: LGHNA, YSLEER.

This clonotype came up many times. The chain carries TRBV25-1 and TRBJ2-5; 8 positions match TRBD1. CDR1 MGHDK and CDR2 SYGVNS come from the germline V gene. After removal of 6 bases from V and 2 bases from J, the junction contained 11 bases not matched to a gene. CDR3 length: 16 amino acids. This CDR3 is CASSTERTGNQETQYF. DNA for the CDR3: TGTGCCAGCAGCACCGAACGGACAGGGAATCAAGAGACCCAGTACTTC.

The gene calls are TRBV5-1 and TRBJ2-1; possible D gene TRBD2, 6 bases. This CDR3 is 14 amino acids long. With 0 bases removed from V and 7 bases from J, the gap between germline ends came to 11 bases. Germline loops: CDR1 SGHRS, CDR2 YFSETQ. CDR3 sequence reads: CASSLGDFGNEQFF. In DNA, the CDR3 is TGCGCCAGCAGCTTGGGGGACTTTGGTAATGAGCAGTTCTTC.

The rearrangement joins TRBV14 to TRBJ2-3; D is possibly TRBD1 or TRBD2 (5 bases each). Per germline, CDR1 SGHDN and CDR2 FVKESK. The CDR3 has 15 residues. Deletions cut 0 bases from V and 1 base from J, with 8 bases between. CDR3 in DNA: TGTGCCAGCAGCCAAGAACTGGGGGGCACAGATACGCAGTATTTT. This encodes CASSQELGGTDTQYF.

The chain recombines TRBV5-6 with TRBJ2-3, with TRBD2 matching 8 bases. This CDR3 has 14 amino acids. Germline V gives CDR1 SGHDT, CDR2 YYEEEE. Trimming at V came to 4 bases and at J to 6 bases, leaving 7 bases not matched to a gene. Here the CDR3 DNA reads TGTGCCAGCAGCCTCCGGACTAGCCGCGATACGCAGTATTTT. As protein: CASSLRTSRDTQYF.

The chain uses TRBV2 and TRBJ1-5; 9 bases line up with TRBD1. Trimming removed 1 base from V and 6 bases from J; junction bases left unmatched: 4. This CDR3 has 15 residues. Germline-derived CDR1 and CDR2 are SNHLY and FYNNEI. CDR3 loop: CASSEEWTGAQPQHF. CDR3 DNA: TGTGCCAGCAGTGAAGAATGGACAGGGGCTCAGCCCCAGCATTTT.

The chain combines TRBV7-2 with TRBJ1-5; D not certain. This CDR3 contains 14 residues. Per the germline V gene, CDR1 is SGHTA and CDR2 is FQGNSA. Deletions cut 1 base from V and 7 bases from J, with 11 bases between. The CDR3 spells CASSLVGRAQPQHF. CDR3 sequence (DNA): TGTGCCAGCAGCTTAGTGGGCCGAGCCCAGCCCCAGCATTTT.

The chain couples TRBV7-6 to TRBJ2-1; 9 bases map to TRBD2. V lost 4 bases, J lost 5 bases, and 6 bases stayed unmatched. There are 15 residues in the CDR3. Germline V gene lookup returns CDR1 SGHVS and CDR2 FNYEAQ. CDR3 bases: TGTGCCAGCAGCTGGGCGGGGGGGTTAAACAATGAGCAGTTCTTC. It specifies CASSWAGGLNNEQFF. Based on the CDR3 plus reference TRBV7-6 and TRBJ2-1, the full variable domain is GAGVSQSPRYKVTKRGQDVALRCDPISGHVSLYWYRQALGQGPEFLTYFNYEAQQDKSGLPNDRFSAERPEGSISTLTIQRTEQRDSAMYRCASSWAGGLNNEQFFGPGTRLTVL.

This chain joins TRBV9 and TRBJ2-7; no clear D gene. Germline V lookup: CDR1 SGDLS, CDR2 YYNGEE. This CDR3 has 14 amino acids. V lost 0 bases and J 2 bases, leaving 9 bases between the germline ends. The CDR3 DNA follows: TGTGCCAGCAGCGTAGCGGAAAGGGCCTACGAGCAGTACTTC. It encodes CASSVAERAYEQYF. Full variable domain (outside the CDR3, taken from reference TRBV9 and TRBJ2-7): DSGVTQTPKHLITATGQRVTLRCSPRSGDLSVYWYQQSLDQGLQFLIQYYNGEERAKGNILERFSAQQFPDLHSELNLSSLELGDSALYFCASSVAERAYEQYFGPGTRLTVT.

The chain has TRBV9 and TRBJ2-4; tentative D call: TRBD1 (6 bases). The CDR3 extends over 14 amino acids. Germline values: CDR1 SGDLS, CDR2 YYNGEE. Trimming shortened V by 5 bases and J by 9 bases, and 18 bases separated the two germline ends. The CDR3 region has the DNA TGTGCCAGCAGTGTGGCGACAGGTGGGATCATTCAGTACTTC. Protein: CASSVATGGIIQYF. Combining the CDR3 with reference TRBV9 and TRBJ2-4 gives the whole variable domain DSGVTQTPKHLITATGQRVTLRCSPRSGDLSVYWYQQSLDQGLQFLIQYYNGEERAKGNILERFSAQQFPDLHSELNLSSLELGDSALYFCASSVATGGIIQYFGAGTRLSVL.

This clonotype has a single count. The gene calls are TRBV6-5 and TRBJ1-5; no definite D call. Germline V lookup: CDR1 MNHEY, CDR2 SVGAGI. Between the trimmed V and J ends, which lost 0 bases and 6 bases, there was a span of 12 bases. This CDR3 region has 15 residues. The CDR3, as DNA: TGTGCCAGCAGTTACTCGGGAAGGAACCCTCAGCCCCAGCATTTT. Amino acids: CASSYSGRNPQPQHF.

The chain uses TRBV5-5 and TRBJ2-3, with TRBD2 matching over 13 bases. V was pared by 4 bases and J by 3 bases, with 8 bases of the junction left unmatched. CDR1 and CDR2 from the germline V gene are SGHKS and YYEKEE (reference sequence). This CDR3 has 17 amino acids. The CDR3 is CASSTGLAGVTTDTQYF. DNA of the CDR3: TGTGCCAGCAGCACCGGACTAGCGGGAGTAACGACAGATACGCAGTATTTT.

In its sample, this clonotype was seen many times. V gene TRBV6-5 combines with J gene TRBJ2-7, with 8 bases matching TRBD2. CDR1 MNHEY and CDR2 SVGAGI come from the germline V gene. This CDR3 has 14 amino acids. The junction had 9 bases not matched to a gene; V was cut back by 6 bases and J by 5 bases. The CDR3 DNA follows: TGTGCCAGCAGCCCAGCGGGAGATGTCAACGAGCAGTACTTC. Amino acid sequence: CASSPAGDVNEQYF.

This clonotype is a singleton in its sample. This rearrangement joins TRBV20-1 to TRBJ1-2; 7 bases match TRBD1. In germline, CDR1 is DFQATT, CDR2 SNEGSKA (reference sequence). The CDR3 extends over 13 amino acids. V was pared by 3 bases and J by 5 bases, with 6 bases of the junction left unmatched. CDR3 coding DNA: TGCAGTGCTAGCTCAGGGACAGAGTATGGCTACACCTTC. It codes for CSASSGTEYGYTF.

The V gene is TRBV12-3 or TRBV12-4, the J gene TRBJ1-1; D may be TRBD1 (5 bases). The CDR3 runs to 16 residues. Trimming shortened V by 5 bases and J by 3 bases, and 19 bases separated the two germline ends. The CDR3 loop is CASSAWDGGWDTEAFF. Written as DNA, the CDR3 is TGTGCCAGCAGTGCCTGGGACGGAGGTTGGGACACTGAAGCTTTCTTT.

This clonotype has a handful of counts. The chain carries TRBV30 and TRBJ2-3; 12 bases are a match to TRBD2. The length of the CDR3 is 16 residues. Germline CDR1 is GTSNPN and CDR2 is SVGIG (reference sequence). The V segment lost 0 bases and the J segment 2 bases; nucleotides outside the gene matches: 3. CDR3 protein: CAWSVGLAGPTDTQYF. The CDR3 region has the DNA TGTGCCTGGAGTGTGGGACTAGCGGGTCCCACAGATACGCAGTATTTT.

The chain uses TRBV4-1 and TRBJ2-3, with a possible D match to TRBD2 (5 bases). Looked up from germline, CDR1 is MGHRA and CDR2 is YSYEKL. This CDR3 has 13 residues. Trimming removed 1 base from V and 6 bases from J, with 8 bases in between. Written as DNA, the CDR3 is TGCGCCAGCAGCCAAGTCGGGATCGATACGCAGTATTTT. It specifies CASSQVGIDTQYF.

This clonotype was seen more than once but under ten times. This chain joins TRBV30 and TRBJ2-3, with D maybe TRBD2 (5 bases). V was clipped by 3 bases and J by 1 base, with 17 bases between them. The CDR3 spans 16 residues. Germline CDR1 is GTSNPN and CDR2 is SVGIG (reference sequence). The chain's CDR3 is CAWSARVHLGTDTQYF. CDR3 DNA sequence: TGTGCCTGGAGCGCGCGGGTCCATCTGGGCACAGATACGCAGTATTTT.

This clonotype was picked up one time. The chain joins TRBV7-9 to TRBJ1-2, with TRBD1 identical over 7 bases. Trimming took 6 bases from V and 3 from J; bases not matched to a gene: 7. The CDR3 is 14 amino acids. Germline V lookup: CDR1 SEHNR, CDR2 FQNEAQ (reference sequence). In nucleotides, the CDR3 is TGTGCCAGCAGACCGCAAGGGGGCGACTATGGCTACACCTTC. Protein: CASRPQGGDYGYTF.

There are many counts of this clonotype. V is TRBV7-2 and J is TRBJ2-1; D gene ambiguous. The CDR3 length is 11 residues. Trimming shortened V by 2 bases and J by 8 bases, and 4 bases separated the two germline ends. From germline, CDR1 is SGHTA and CDR2 FQGNSA. CDR3 region: CASSLSYEQFF. The CDR3 coding sequence is TGTGCCAGCAGCTTATCCTATGAGCAGTTCTTC.